Below, 2 T cell receptor beta chains from the same sample are listed, as sequenced in a study of cytomegalovirus exposure and HLA in healthy donors. Sequencing used immunoSEQ multiplex PCR; TCRdb keeps in-frame clones, though not all of them. The sample consists of around 220,000 clones, about 86% of them appearing once. Sequencing was performed on PBMCs. These TCRs come from a woman under 30 in good health and CMV-seronegative.

The chain links TRBV11-2 to TRBJ2-7; a possible D gene is TRBD2 (5 bases). With 3 bases removed from V and 4 bases from J, the gap between germline ends came to 7 bases. This CDR3 is built from 12 residues. The germline CDR1 and CDR2 sequences are SGHAT and FQNNGV. The CDR3 sequence: CASSLRAYEQYF. CDR3 DNA sequence: TGTGCCAGCAGCTTGCGGGCTTACGAGCAGTACTTC.

The chain links TRBV2 to TRBJ2-3; 7 bases are shared with TRBD1. Germline V gene sequence: CDR1 SNHLY, CDR2 FYNNEI. Trimming removed 1 base from V and 0 bases from J; junction bases left unmatched: 7. The CDR3 contains 17 residues. The CDR3 here is CASSEGRQGPSTDTQYF. Here the CDR3 DNA reads TGTGCCAGCAGTGAAGGAAGACAGGGTCCTAGCACAGATACGCAGTATTTT.